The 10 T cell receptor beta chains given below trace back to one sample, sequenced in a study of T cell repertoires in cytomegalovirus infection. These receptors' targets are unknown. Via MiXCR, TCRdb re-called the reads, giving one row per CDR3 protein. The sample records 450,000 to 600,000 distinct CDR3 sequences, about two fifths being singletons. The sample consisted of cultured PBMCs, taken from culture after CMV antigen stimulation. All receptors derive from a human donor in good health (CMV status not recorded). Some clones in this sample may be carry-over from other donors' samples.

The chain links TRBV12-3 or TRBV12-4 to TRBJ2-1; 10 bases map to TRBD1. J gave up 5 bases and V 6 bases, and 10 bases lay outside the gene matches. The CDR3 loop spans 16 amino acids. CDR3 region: CASSWDRGGIDNEQFF. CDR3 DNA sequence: TGTGCCAGCAGCTGGGACAGGGGAGGTATAGACAATGAGCAGTTCTTC.

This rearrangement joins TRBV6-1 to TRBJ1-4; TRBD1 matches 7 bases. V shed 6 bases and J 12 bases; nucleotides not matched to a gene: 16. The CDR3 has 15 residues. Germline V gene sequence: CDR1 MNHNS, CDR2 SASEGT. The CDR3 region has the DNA TGTGCCAGCAGCAACTACAGGGGTCCATCGGTAGAACTGTTTTTT. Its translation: CASSNYRGPSVELFF.

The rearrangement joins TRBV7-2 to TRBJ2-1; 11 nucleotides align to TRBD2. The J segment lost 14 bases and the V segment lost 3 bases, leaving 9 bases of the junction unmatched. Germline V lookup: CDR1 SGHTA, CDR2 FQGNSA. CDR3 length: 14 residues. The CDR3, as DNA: TGTGCCAGCAGCTTGATTAGCGGGGGGGCGGGGGAGTTCTTC. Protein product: CASSLISGGAGEFF.

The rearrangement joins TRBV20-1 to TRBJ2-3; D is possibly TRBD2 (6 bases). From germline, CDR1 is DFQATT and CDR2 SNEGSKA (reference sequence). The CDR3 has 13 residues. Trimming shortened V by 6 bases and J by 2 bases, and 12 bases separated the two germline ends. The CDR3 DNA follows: TGCAGTGCGGGAGGCTGGGACACAGATACGCAGTATTTT. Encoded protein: CSAGGWDTDTQYF.

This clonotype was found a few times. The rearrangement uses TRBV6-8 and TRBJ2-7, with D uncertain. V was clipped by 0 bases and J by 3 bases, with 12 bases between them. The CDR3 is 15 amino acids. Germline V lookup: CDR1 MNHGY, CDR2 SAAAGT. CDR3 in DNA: TGTGCCAGCAGTTACTCGGTTAGACCAAACTACGAGCAGTACTTC. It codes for CASSYSVRPNYEQYF.

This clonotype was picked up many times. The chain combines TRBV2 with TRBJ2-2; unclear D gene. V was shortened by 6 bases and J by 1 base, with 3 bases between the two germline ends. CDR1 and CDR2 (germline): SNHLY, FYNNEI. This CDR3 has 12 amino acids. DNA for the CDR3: TGTGCCAGCAGACTGAACACCGGGGAGCTGTTTTTT. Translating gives CASRLNTGELFF.

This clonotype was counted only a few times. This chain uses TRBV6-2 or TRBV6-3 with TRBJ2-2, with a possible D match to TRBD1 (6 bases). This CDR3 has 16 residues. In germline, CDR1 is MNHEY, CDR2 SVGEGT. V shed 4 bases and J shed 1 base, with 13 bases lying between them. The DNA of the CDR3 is TGTGCCAGCAGTTTTCTTGGACAGCGGAACACCGGGGAGCTGTTTTTT. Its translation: CASSFLGQRNTGELFF.

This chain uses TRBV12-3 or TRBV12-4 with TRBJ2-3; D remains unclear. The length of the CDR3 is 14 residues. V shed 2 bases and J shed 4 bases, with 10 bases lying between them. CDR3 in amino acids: CASSLSPTADTQYF. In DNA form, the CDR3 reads TGTGCCAGCAGTTTAAGTCCCACGGCAGATACGCAGTATTTT.

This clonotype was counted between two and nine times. The CDR3 DNA is TGTGCCAGCAGCCCATACGACAGCCCCAATGGCTACACCTTC. Translation: CASSPYDSPNGYTF. This chain links TRBV7-2 with TRBJ1-2, with D possibly matching TRBD1 (5 bases). Germline assignment: CDR1 SGHTA and CDR2 FQGNSA. CDR3 length equals 14 residues. Trimming shortened V by 5 bases and J by 6 bases, and 16 bases separated the two germline ends.

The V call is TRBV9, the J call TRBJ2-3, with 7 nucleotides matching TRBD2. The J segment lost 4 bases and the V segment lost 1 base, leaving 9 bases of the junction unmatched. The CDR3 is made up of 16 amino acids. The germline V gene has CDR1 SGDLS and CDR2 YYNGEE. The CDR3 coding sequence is TGTGCCAGCAGCGTACGCCCCAGCGGGAAGGCAGATACGCAGTATTTT. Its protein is CASSVRPSGKADTQYF.